This T cell receptor beta chain came from a study of blood T cell repertoires in COVID-19. The V end was cut by 3 bases, the J end by 8 bases, with 12 bases between. The CDR3 is made up of 12 amino acids. Per the germline V gene, CDR1 is SQVTM and CDR2 is ANQGSEA. Some clones are missing from TCRdb's copy, which holds only in-frame ones; the method was immunoSEQ multiplex PCR. The table lists about 95,000 clones, more than 80% of them singletons, with roughly 22% in the top ten. The chain recombines TRBV29-1 with TRBJ2-3; D uncertain. The TCR sequence derives from a human donor in a cohort sampled during active COVID-19. Material: peripheral blood. The CDR3 coding sequence is TGCAGCGTTGATGACACGGCGAGTACGCAGTATTTT. Its protein product is CSVDDTASTQYF.